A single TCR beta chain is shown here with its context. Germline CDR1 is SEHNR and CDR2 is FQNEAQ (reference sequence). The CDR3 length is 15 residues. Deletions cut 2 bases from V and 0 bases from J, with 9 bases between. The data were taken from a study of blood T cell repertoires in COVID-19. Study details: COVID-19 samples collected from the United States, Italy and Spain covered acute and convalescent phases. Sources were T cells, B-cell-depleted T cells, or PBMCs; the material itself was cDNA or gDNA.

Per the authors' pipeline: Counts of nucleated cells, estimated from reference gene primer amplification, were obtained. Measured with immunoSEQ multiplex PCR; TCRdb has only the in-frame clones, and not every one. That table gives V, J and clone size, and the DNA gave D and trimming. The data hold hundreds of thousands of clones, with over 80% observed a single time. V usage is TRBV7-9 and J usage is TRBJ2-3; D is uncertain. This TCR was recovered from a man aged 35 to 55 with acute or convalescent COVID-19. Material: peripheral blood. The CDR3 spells CASSLPRGSTDTQYF. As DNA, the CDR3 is TGTGCCAGCAGCTTACCCCGCGGAAGCACAGATACGCAGTATTTT.